This TCR beta chain was sequenced for a study of Ad26.COV2.S vaccination and SARS-CoV-2 variants. Study information: The vaccine Ad26.COV2.S was put into the muscle once, or twice with 56 days between. The study's findings and limits: The TCR breadth and depth analyses may have understated or missed part of the total T cell responses.

Treatment noted: approximately 18 received Ad26.COV2.S at low or high dose, single or two shots; about 5 received placebo; per-sample allocation not given. On day 63 after the first injection, vaccine and placebo recipients gave samples. Assay used: immunoSEQ multiplex PCR; TCRdb lists only in-frame clones, some missing. The sample lists about 680,000 clones, approximately 88% occurring once. The CDR3 is made up of 14 amino acids. V dropped 7 bases and J dropped 7; count of bases not matched to a gene: 7. The germline V gene encodes CDR1 SNHLY and CDR2 FYNNEI. About this clone: As yet, its antigen is unknown.

This receptor was identified in a person between 18 and 60 years old who received the Ad26.COV2.S COVID-19 vaccine or a placebo. The V and J genes are TRBV2 and TRBJ1-5, with 10 bases fitting TRBD1. The sequences come from peripheral blood, collected in a trial of Ad26.COV2.S vaccine versus placebo. The CDR3 spells CASTRTGGGQPQHF. For the CDR3, the DNA is TGTGCCAGCACCAGGACAGGGGGGGGGCAGCCCCAGCATTTT.